The 22 T cell receptor beta chains below all came from one sample that was sequenced in a study of cytomegalovirus exposure and HLA in healthy donors. The PCR was carried out with 60 Vbeta primers and 13 Jbeta primers. Generated by immunoSEQ multiplex PCR, the TCRdb table keeps only in-frame clones and is missing some. The table has roughly 140,000 clones, roughly 84% seen once. Sequences were obtained from PBMCs. The receptor source for this set is a young woman in good health and CMV-seronegative.

The V call is TRBV7-3, the J call TRBJ2-7; TRBD2 matches at 7 bases. The CDR3 is 15 amino acids. The germline V gene encodes CDR1 SGHTA and CDR2 FQGTGA. The V and J ends lost 2 bases and 2 bases, in that order; junction bases with no gene match: 6. CDR3 coding DNA: TGTGCCAGCAGCTTAGAGTTTGGGGGGGCCTACGAGCAGTACTTC. Translated, it gives CASSLEFGGAYEQYF. Filled out from reference TRBV7-3 and TRBJ2-7, the complete variable domain reads GAGVSQTPSNKVTEKGKYVELRCDPISGHTALYWYRQSLGQGPEFLIYFQGTGAADDSGLPNDRFFAVRPEGSVSTLKIQRTERGDSAVYLCASSLEFGGAYEQYFGPGTRLTVT.

The chain couples TRBV6-5 to TRBJ1-2; TRBD1 aligns across 7 bases. The CDR3 contains 16 residues. From germline, CDR1 is MNHEY and CDR2 SVGAGI. V lost 3 bases and J lost 6; bases outside the gene matches: 13. CDR3 loop: CASSYWDSATEDGYTF. CDR3 coding DNA: TGTGCCAGCAGTTATTGGGACAGCGCGACGGAGGATGGCTACACCTTC.

This clone was detected once. The chain links TRBV10-1 to TRBJ2-3; D perhaps matches TRBD1 (5 bases). The V gene's germline CDR1 is WNHNN and CDR2 SYGVQD (reference sequence). There are 16 residues in the CDR3. V lost 3 bases and J 0 bases, leaving 13 bases between the germline ends. CDR3: CASSDLSGFSTDTQYF. In DNA, the CDR3 is TGCGCCAGCAGTGACCTCTCAGGGTTTAGCACAGATACGCAGTATTTT.

This clone has only a few counts. The chain couples TRBV4-3 to TRBJ1-1; TRBD1 agrees at 8 bases. From germline, CDR1 is LGHNA and CDR2 YSLEER. J was trimmed by 5 bases and V by 4 bases; bases with no gene match: 6. The CDR3 covers 14 residues. CDR3 sequence (DNA): TGCGCCAGCAGCCGGGACAGGCGGATGACTGAAGCTTTCTTT. Protein product: CASSRDRRMTEAFF.

This clone occurred once. This sequence joins TRBV11-2 and TRBJ2-5; 7 bases are a match to TRBD2. V lost 2 bases and J lost 3; bases outside the gene matches: 3. Germline loops: CDR1 SGHAT, CDR2 FQNNGV. The CDR3 length is 14 residues. This CDR3 is CASSLSGAKETQYF. CDR3 DNA: TGTGCCAGCAGCTTAAGCGGGGCGAAAGAGACCCAGTACTTC.

This clone was seen only once. CDR3 DNA sequence: TGCGCCAGCAGCTTGGACGTGAGAACGGACATTCAGTACTTC. Translated: CASSLDVRTDIQYF. The chain couples TRBV5-1 to TRBJ2-4; no reliable D call. This CDR3 comprises 14 residues. V dropped 0 bases and J dropped 8 bases, with 12 bases sitting between them. The germline V gene has CDR1 SGHRS and CDR2 YFSETQ.

The sample holds a few counts of this clone. The chain links TRBV4-3 to TRBJ1-4; no reliable D call. The CDR3 extends over 15 amino acids. Germline values: CDR1 LGHNA, CDR2 YSLEER. Trimming shortened V by 0 bases and J by 0 bases, and 5 bases separated the two germline ends. CDR3 DNA sequence: TGCGCCAGCAGCCAAGACAGCGCAACTAATGAAAAACTGTTTTTT. The encoded protein is CASSQDSATNEKLFF.

The V and J genes are TRBV30 and TRBJ1-2; weak D call: TRBD1 (5 bases). The CDR3 consists of 12 residues. The V gene lost 5 bases and the J gene lost 3 bases, with 10 bases spanning the gap. Per germline, CDR1 GTSNPN and CDR2 SVGIG (reference sequence). CDR3 protein: CAWERQHYGYTF. Written as DNA, the CDR3 is TGTGCCTGGGAGAGACAGCACTATGGCTACACCTTC.

J is TRBJ2-7 and V is TRBV28, with 9 nucleotides matching TRBD1. Unmatched junction bases numbered 6, after V lost 6 bases and J lost 0 bases. CDR3 length: 15 amino acids. The germline V gene has CDR1 MDHEN and CDR2 SYDVKM. The CDR3 loop reads CASSRTGGLSYEQYF. CDR3 DNA: TGTGCCAGCAGCCGAACAGGGGGCCTCTCCTACGAGCAGTACTTC. The complete variable domain, with remaining parts taken from reference TRBV28 and TRBJ2-7, reads DVKVTQSSRYLVKRTGEKVFLECVQDMDHENMFWYRQDPGLGLRLIYFSYDVKMKEKGDIPEGYSVSREKKERFSLILESASTNQTSMYLCASSRTGGLSYEQYFGPGTRLTVT.

The gene calls are TRBV21-1 and TRBJ2-7; the D call TRBD1 from the table was never checked on the DNA. TRBV21-1 is a listed pseudogene. The CDR3 loop spans 19 amino acids. CDR3 loop: CASSKAWKTGQGAIYEQYF. In DNA form, the CDR3 reads TGTGCCAGCAGCAAAGCTTGGAAAACTGGACAGGGGGCGATCTACGAGCAGTACTTC.

The chain couples TRBV4-3 to TRBJ2-3, with TRBD1 matching over 7 bases. CDR3 length: 17 amino acids. Trimming cost V 0 bases and J 2 bases; bases outside gene matches: 8. Germline V gives CDR1 LGHNA, CDR2 YSLEER. CDR3 sequence reads: CASSQDEPGGPTDTQYF. CDR3 DNA: TGCGCCAGCAGCCAAGATGAGCCAGGGGGTCCCACAGATACGCAGTATTTT.

The chain's CDR3 is CASSTRDRDYEQYF. As DNA, the CDR3 is TGTGCCAGCAGCACCCGGGACAGAGACTACGAGCAGTACTTC. This rearrangement joins TRBV13 to TRBJ2-7; 7 bases match TRBD1. CDR1 is PRHDT and CDR2 is FYEKMQ in the germline V gene (reference sequence). V lost 5 bases, J lost 3 bases, and 7 bases stayed unmatched. CDR3 length equals 14 residues.

CDR3 sequence: CASSLITSGKIAAGELFF. The DNA for the CDR3 is TGTGCCAGCAGTTTGATAACTAGCGGGAAAATCGCGGCCGGGGAGCTGTTTTTT. The rearrangement joins TRBV28 to TRBJ2-2; 10 bases map to TRBD2. V was clipped by 3 bases and J by 6 bases; unmatched bases: 13. CDR3 size: 18 residues. Germline CDR1 reads MDHEN; CDR2 reads SYDVKM.

This clone was counted a single time. The V gene is TRBV10-3, the J gene TRBJ2-3; a weak D match, TRBD1 (5 bases). Germline V gives CDR1 ENHRY, CDR2 SYGVKD. The CDR3 length is 15 residues. The V and J ends lost 6 bases and 2 bases respectively, with 15 bases between them. The CDR3 sequence is CAISPPAGPTDTQYF. The DNA of the CDR3 is TGTGCCATCAGCCCTCCGGCAGGGCCCACAGATACGCAGTATTTT.

The genes are TRBV6-5 and TRBJ1-2; 7 bases fit TRBD1. Germline trimming cut 5 bases from V and 2 bases from J; bases unmatched to any gene: 8. The CDR3 totals 15 residues. Germline V gives CDR1 MNHEY, CDR2 SVGAGI. The DNA for the CDR3 is TGTGCCAGCAGTGCAAGCAGGGGGGCCAACTATGGCTACACCTTC. Translated, it gives CASSASRGANYGYTF.

V is TRBV7-2 and J is TRBJ1-5, with D tentatively TRBD1 (5 bases). The CDR3 spans 14 residues. Germline assignment: CDR1 SGHTA and CDR2 FQGNSA. V was pared by 5 bases and J by 5 bases, with 13 bases between. The CDR3 sequence: CASSPQRGDQPQHF. In nucleotides, the CDR3 is TGTGCCAGCAGCCCTCAACGGGGGGATCAGCCCCAGCATTTT. Looking up the rest from reference TRBV7-2 and TRBJ1-5 gives the full variable domain: GAGVSQSPSNKVTEKGKDVELRCDPISGHTALYWYRQSLGQGLEFLIYFQGNSAPDKSGLPSDRFSAERTGGSVSTLTIQRTQQEDSAVYLCASSPQRGDQPQHFGDGTRLSIL.

The V and J genes are TRBV4-1 and TRBJ1-5; D gene unclear. This CDR3 spans 13 amino acids. Looked up from germline, CDR1 is MGHRA and CDR2 is YSYEKL. Trimming left V 0 bases short and J 4 bases short, with 4 bases between. The CDR3 sequence is CASSQDMNQPQHF. In nucleotides, the CDR3 is TGCGCCAGCAGCCAAGACATGAATCAGCCCCAGCATTTT.

This clone occurred once. The V and J genes are TRBV7-2 and TRBJ2-5; 9 nucleotides align to TRBD2. Unmatched junction bases numbered 11, after V lost 5 bases and J lost 4 bases. Germline V gene sequence: CDR1 SGHTA, CDR2 FQGNSA. The length of the CDR3 is 16 residues. CDR3 nucleotides: TGTGCCAGCAGCCGAAAAGTGGGACTAGCAGGAGAGACCCAGTACTTC. This translates into CASSRKVGLAGETQYF.

This rearrangement joins TRBV29-1 to TRBJ2-5; the match to TRBD2 covers 8 bases. From germline, CDR1 is SQVTM and CDR2 ANQGSEA. The length of the CDR3 is 12 residues. J was trimmed by 5 bases and V by 6 bases; bases with no gene match: 5. This CDR3 is CSVPTSDETQYF. DNA for the CDR3: TGCAGCGTCCCGACTAGCGACGAGACCCAGTACTTC.

V gene TRBV28 combines with J gene TRBJ2-3; 7 bases are a match to TRBD2. Germline V gene sequence: CDR1 MDHEN, CDR2 SYDVKM. This CDR3 has 15 amino acids. V was pared by 5 bases and J by 5 bases, with 10 bases of the junction left unmatched. The CDR3 sequence is CASSPSERDGDTQYF. CDR3 sequence (DNA): TGTGCCAGCAGTCCGTCTGAGCGGGATGGAGATACGCAGTATTTT.

The J gene is TRBJ2-5, the V gene TRBV9, with TRBD1 matching over 11 bases. This CDR3 comprises 13 residues. V trimming: 3 bases; J trimming: 5 bases; junction bases outside the gene matches: 0. CDR1 is SGDLS, CDR2 YYNGEE, per germline. CDR3 residues: CASSGDRGETQYF. Written as DNA, the CDR3 is TGTGCCAGCAGCGGGGACAGGGGGGAGACCCAGTACTTC.

The V gene is TRBV11-3, the J gene TRBJ1-3, with D hard to call. CDR1 and CDR2 from the germline V gene are SGHNT and YENEEA. The CDR3 sequence is 15 residues long. Trimming cost V 1 base and J 4 bases, with 11 bases left between them. The CDR3 loop is CASSLGVGSGNTIYF. Written as DNA, the CDR3 is TGTGCCAGCAGCTTAGGAGTCGGGTCGGGAAACACCATATATTTT. Together with reference TRBV11-3 and TRBJ1-3, the CDR3 gives the full variable domain: EAGVVQSPRYKIIEKKQPVAFWCNPISGHNTLYWYLQNLGQGPELLIRYENEEAVDDSQLPKDRFSAERLKGVDSTLKIQPAELGDSAVYLCASSLGVGSGNTIYFGEGSWLTVV.